Listed below are T cell receptor beta chains from one sample, sequenced in a study of T cell repertoires in cytomegalovirus infection. TCRdb re-derived calls from the reads in MiXCR, one entry per CDR3 protein. The profile shows approximately 600,000 distinct CDR3 sequences, about 40% of them singletons. No antigen is known for these receptors. Specimen: cultured PBMCs, collected from culture after CMV antigen stimulation. The receptors were sampled from a human donor in good health (CMV status not recorded). Some clones in this sample may be carry-over from other donors' samples. The CDR3 runs from the conserved cysteine through the conserved F or W. A D gene is named only where the DNA matches it firmly. Not every row has a clone size; where given, it reads once, few, many or a size class.

D gene: -; clone size: -; V gene: TRBV18; J gene: TRBJ1-1; CDR3 DNA: TGTGCCAGCTCACCACCGGGACAAGAAGCTTTCTTT; CDR3 protein: CASSPPGQEAFF
D gene: -; clone size: few; V gene: TRBV7-8; J gene: TRBJ1-2; CDR3 DNA: TGTGCCAGCAGCTTATATGGGCCCGCTAACTATGGCTACACCTTC; CDR3 protein: CASSLYGPANYGYTF
D gene: -; clone size: -; V gene: TRBV4-2; J gene: TRBJ2-7; CDR3 DNA: TGTGCCAGCAGCCCGGGGACTCACGTTTACGAGCAGTACTTC; CDR3 protein: CASSPGTHVYEQYF
D gene: -; clone size: -; V gene: TRBV7-8; J gene: TRBJ1-1; CDR3 DNA: TGTGCCAGCAGCTCAAGGCTGCGGGGGCGAAACACTGAAGCTTTCTTT; CDR3 protein: CASSSRLRGRNTEAFF
D gene: TRBD1; clone size: -; V gene: TRBV6-1; J gene: TRBJ2-7; CDR3 DNA: TGTGCCAGCATGAGGACAGGGGGCGACGAGCAGTACTTC; CDR3 protein: CASMRTGGDEQYF
D gene: TRBD2; clone size: -; V gene: TRBV4-2; J gene: TRBJ2-5; CDR3 DNA: TGTGCCAGCAGCCGCCAGGGGAGCGGGGGAAAAGAGGAGACCCAGTACTTC; CDR3 protein: CASSRQGSGGKEETQYF
D gene: -; clone size: -; V gene: TRBV7-8; J gene: TRBJ2-7; CDR3 DNA: TGTGCCAGCAGCTTATCGTCTGACAGCTTCTACGAGCAGTACTTC; CDR3 protein: CASSLSSDSFYEQYF
D gene: TRBD1; clone size: -; V gene: TRBV6-5; J gene: TRBJ1-3; CDR3 DNA: TGTGCCAGCAGTTACCGGGACAGGGGGCTTTTTAGCTCTGGAAACACCATATATTTT; CDR3 protein: CASSYRDRGLFSSGNTIYF
D gene: -; clone size: -; V gene: TRBV7-2; J gene: TRBJ1-1; CDR3 DNA: TGTGCCAGCAGCGACTTACCCGGGACGGTGGGGAACACTGAAGCTTTCTTT; CDR3 protein: CASSDLPGTVGNTEAFF
D gene: TRBD1; clone size: -; V gene: TRBV2; J gene: TRBJ2-2; CDR3 DNA: TGTGCCAGCAAAGAGGGGGCTAGTCCAGGCGGGGAGCTGTTTTTT; CDR3 protein: CASKEGASPGGELFF
D gene: TRBD2; clone size: -; V gene: TRBV6-2/TRBV6-3; J gene: TRBJ2-1; CDR3 DNA: TGTGCCAGCAGTTACTCCCCCGGGACTAGCATATACAATGAGCAGTTCTTC; CDR3 protein: CASSYSPGTSIYNEQFF
D gene: TRBD1; clone size: -; V gene: TRBV15; J gene: TRBJ2-1; CDR3 DNA: TGTGCCACCAGCAGGTGGACAGGGCCGGGGGAGCAGTTCTTC; CDR3 protein: CATSRWTGPGEQFF
D gene: TRBD2; clone size: -; V gene: TRBV20-1; J gene: TRBJ2-7; CDR3 DNA: TGCAGTGCCAGTCTTCCGGGAGGCTCCGGCGAGCAGTACTTC; CDR3 protein: CSASLPGGSGEQYF
D gene: -; clone size: many; V gene: TRBV7-2; J gene: TRBJ1-1; CDR3 DNA: TGTGCCAGCAGCTCAACAACCGCCTATACTGAAGCTTTCTTT; CDR3 protein: CASSSTTAYTEAFF
D gene: TRBD2; clone size: -; V gene: TRBV6-8; J gene: TRBJ2-2; CDR3 DNA: TGTGCCAGCAGCCGGACTAGCGGGAGCGGTTTGGGGGAGCTGTTTTTT; CDR3 protein: CASSRTSGSGLGELFF
D gene: TRBD1; clone size: -; V gene: TRBV6-5; J gene: TRBJ1-4; CDR3 DNA: TGTGCCAGCAGTGCGACAGGGTTGGGTGAAAAACTGTTTTTT; CDR3 protein: CASSATGLGEKLFF
D gene: -; clone size: once; V gene: TRBV7-9; J gene: TRBJ2-5; CDR3 DNA: TGTGCCAGCAGCCCACGTAAGGAAGAGACCCAGTACTTC; CDR3 protein: CASSPRKEETQYF
D gene: -; clone size: -; V gene: TRBV19; J gene: TRBJ2-1; CDR3 DNA: TGTGCCAGTAGTATGTTCGTATACAATGAGCAGTTCTTC; CDR3 protein: CASSMFVYNEQFF
D gene: TRBD1; clone size: few; V gene: TRBV7-2; J gene: TRBJ1-5; CDR3 DNA: TGTGCCAGCAGCTTATCCGTCCGCTTTTCCCAGGGGGCCACTTTTCGGCAGCCCCAGCATTTT; CDR3 protein: CASSLSVRFSQGATFRQPQHF
D gene: -; clone size: -; V gene: TRBV27; J gene: TRBJ2-1; CDR3 DNA: TGTGCCAGCAGACCGGGACCTGCATCCTACAATGAGCAGTTCTTC; CDR3 protein: CASRPGPASYNEQFF